Sequencing of this TCR beta chain was carried out in a study of cytomegalovirus exposure and HLA in healthy donors. About the study: Drawn from HLA-typed donors, 65 million to 100 million unique TCRs were held in an early data release.

Per the germline V gene, CDR1 is MDHEN and CDR2 is SYDVKM. The CDR3 spans 15 residues. With V trimmed by 6 bases and J by 2 bases, 9 bases remained unmatched. As for this clone: Its antigen remains unknown.

Study observations and caveats: The study flagged around 160 TCR beta chains as cytomegalovirus-associated. Reportedly, HLA-A and HLA-B alleles of most subjects were accurately predicted from TCR beta.

Primers for the PCR totalled 60 Vbeta and 13 Jbeta. Assay used: immunoSEQ multiplex PCR; TCRdb lists only in-frame clones, some missing. The sample has 100,000 to 150,000 clones; around 77% are singletons. The chain has TRBV28 and TRBJ2-5; 7 bases map to TRBD1. The receptor was derived from a woman aged 60 to 75 in good health and CMV-seronegative. The sample comprised PBMCs. CDR3 region: CASRSGGAGQETQYF. CDR3 DNA sequence: TGTGCCAGCAGATCAGGGGGAGCCGGTCAAGAGACCCAGTACTTC.